A single sample gave rise to the 20 T cell receptor beta chains below, sequenced in a study of T-cell reconstitution after alpha-beta-depleted transplantation in children. The TCRbeta library incorporated unique molecular identifiers. TCRdb passed the PCR reads through MiXCR, listing each CDR3 protein once. The sample contains some 100,000 distinct CDR3 sequences, 20% to 30% of which appear only once. Here the sequenced sample was PBMCs, taken before TCRalphabeta/CD19-depleted stem cell transplant. These receptors were collected from a boy under 10 years old with acute lymphoblastic leukemia, due to receive a stem cell transplant.

CDR3 bases: TGTGCCAGCAGCTTGGGGGTCAGGGCAGCTTCCTACGAGCAGTACTTC. The encoded protein is CASSLGVRAASYEQYF. V gene TRBV5-5 combines with J gene TRBJ2-7; maybe TRBD1 (5 bases). V was shortened by 0 bases and J by 1 base, with 14 bases between the two germline ends. Germline V gene data show CDR1 as SGHKS and CDR2 as YYEKEE (reference sequence). CDR3 size: 16 residues.

The chain recombines TRBV28 with TRBJ2-7; D perhaps matches TRBD2 (5 bases). Trimming removed 1 base at V and 4 bases at J, with 17 bases between. The length of the CDR3 is 16 residues. Per the germline V gene, CDR1 is MDHEN and CDR2 is SYDVKM. DNA of the CDR3: TGTGCCAGCAGTTTATATCCGGGGAGCGGAGGATACGAGCAGTACTTC. Its translation: CASSLYPGSGGYEQYF.

V is TRBV20-1 and J is TRBJ2-2, with unresolved D. The CDR3 totals 15 residues. V shed 3 bases and J shed 4 bases, with 15 bases lying between them. CDR1 and CDR2 (germline): DFQATT, SNEGSKA (reference sequence). CDR3 residues: CSASGPGLSTGELFF. CDR3 DNA: TGCAGTGCTAGCGGGCCAGGTCTGAGCACCGGGGAGCTGTTTTTT.

The V gene is TRBV5-1, the J gene TRBJ2-7; tentatively, D is TRBD2 (5 bases). V was clipped by 4 bases and J by 5 bases, with 13 bases between them. This CDR3 comprises 13 residues. Germline V gene data show CDR1 as SGHRS and CDR2 as YFSETQ. In DNA form, the CDR3 reads TGCGCCAGCAGCCGGCTACTAGGTCACGAGCAGTACTTC. Translation: CASSRLLGHEQYF.

This clonotype was recorded a few times. V gene TRBV20-1 combines with J gene TRBJ2-6, with D perhaps matching TRBD2 (6 bases). The CDR3 covers 15 residues. The germline CDR1 and CDR2 sequences are DFQATT and SNEGSKA (reference sequence). Trimming cost V 0 bases and J 1 base, with 7 bases left between them. The CDR3 sequence is CSARDRGSGANVLTF. CDR3 bases: TGCAGTGCTAGAGATCGGGGGTCTGGGGCCAACGTCCTGACTTTC.

This chain uses TRBV11-2 with TRBJ2-1; D gene ambiguous. The CDR3 sequence is 13 residues long. CDR1 and CDR2 from the germline V gene are SGHAT and FQNNGV. V was shortened by 4 bases and J by 3 bases, with 7 bases between the two germline ends. The CDR3 here is CASSSALYNEQFF. CDR3 DNA: TGTGCCAGCAGCTCAGCCCTCTACAATGAGCAGTTCTTC.

The sample holds a few counts of this clonotype. This sequence joins TRBV7-9 and TRBJ1-4; D gene ambiguous. Trimming cost V 4 bases and J 8 bases, with 8 bases left between them. Germline V gives CDR1 SEHNR, CDR2 FQNEAQ (reference sequence). This CDR3 has 12 amino acids. CDR3 in amino acids: CASSSAEEKLFF. In DNA form, the CDR3 reads TGTGCCAGCAGCTCAGCAGAGGAAAAACTGTTTTTT.

Here the CDR3 DNA reads TGTGCCAGCAGTCGATCTCCCAATGAGCAGTTCTTC. Encoded protein: CASSRSPNEQFF. The rearrangement uses TRBV6-5 and TRBJ2-1, with D uncertain. Germline V lookup: CDR1 MNHEY, CDR2 SVGAGI. CDR3 size: 12 residues. With 5 bases removed from V and 6 bases from J, the gap between germline ends came to 8 bases.

The chain combines TRBV20-1 with TRBJ2-7; the match to TRBD2 covers 10 bases. This CDR3 is built from 16 residues. The trim removed 4 bases at V and 0 bases at J, leaving 9 bases unmatched. Germline loops: CDR1 DFQATT, CDR2 SNEGSKA (reference sequence). CDR3 in DNA: TGCAGTGCTATATACCACCCTAGCGGGAGCTCCTACGAGCAGTACTTC. Its translation is CSAIYHPSGSSYEQYF.

Concerning this clonotype itself: An end of the junction does not agree with germline; a read error may underlie this. This sequence joins TRBV2 and TRBJ2-1; the match to TRBD2 covers 7 bases. The CDR3 spans 14 residues. CDR1 is SNHLY, CDR2 FYNNEI, per germline. CDR3 sequence (DNA): TGTGCCAGCAAGGGCGGGAGAACGGGCAATGACCAGTTCTTC. This encodes CASKGGRTGNDQFF.

The chain is built from TRBV7-9 and TRBJ1-6, with D possibly being TRBD1 (5 bases). CDR1 is SEHNR and CDR2 is FQNEAQ in the germline V gene (reference sequence). Trimming took off 0 bases at V and 13 bases at J, with 13 bases between the two ends. This CDR3 contains 14 residues. The CDR3 here is CASSLAGASGPLHF. DNA for the CDR3: TGTGCCAGCAGCTTAGCTGGGGCCTCGGGGCCCCTCCACTTT. The whole variable domain, filled in from reference TRBV7-9 and TRBJ1-6, reads DTGVSQNPRHKITKRGQNVTFRCDPISEHNRLYWYRQTLGQGPEFLTYFQNEAQLEKSRLLSDRFSAERPKGSFSTLEIQRTEQGDSAMYLCASSLAGASGPLHFGNGTRLTVT.

The chain's CDR3 is CASSLVRLAGVSYEQYF. The CDR3 DNA follows: TGTGCCAGCAGCTTAGTCCGACTAGCGGGAGTTTCCTACGAGCAGTACTTC. The chain combines TRBV7-2 with TRBJ2-7; TRBD2 matches 12 bases. Germline CDR1 reads SGHTA; CDR2 reads FQGNSA. This CDR3 has 17 amino acids. The trim removed 1 base at V and 1 base at J, leaving 5 bases unmatched.

The chain combines TRBV11-1 with TRBJ2-3, with a tentative D call TRBD1 (6 bases). Trimming took 1 base from V and 1 from J, leaving 18 bases between them. Germline V gives CDR1 SGHAT, CDR2 FQDESV (reference sequence). The CDR3 consists of 18 residues. CDR3 in DNA: TGTGCCAGCAGCTTAGTGTACAGGGCGGAGGACCGCACAGATACGCAGTATTTT. Residues: CASSLVYRAEDRTDTQYF.

This clonotype was seen a handful of times. This chain joins TRBV3-1 and TRBJ2-3; TRBD1 matches at 9 bases. Looked up from germline, CDR1 is LGHDT and CDR2 is YNNKEL (reference sequence). V shed 7 bases and J 4 bases; nucleotides not matched to a gene: 9. The CDR3 has 15 amino acids. In nucleotides, the CDR3 is TGTGCCAGCACCCTTTTCGGGACAGGGCCAGATACGCAGTATTTT. Its protein product is CASTLFGTGPDTQYF.

Details on this clonotype: One end of the junction varies from germline; a read error may be responsible. The chain uses TRBV3-1 and TRBJ2-1; D is unresolved. CDR1 LGHDT and CDR2 YNNKEL come from the germline V gene (reference sequence). This CDR3 is 13 amino acids long. CDR3 residues: CASSQDSRVSTIF. CDR3 nucleotide sequence: TGTGCCAGCAGCCAAGATTCCCGAGTGAGCACGATCTTC.

The chain employs TRBV20-1 and TRBJ2-3; D gene ambiguous. V dropped 3 bases and J dropped 2 bases, with 15 bases sitting between them. The length of the CDR3 is 15 residues. In germline, CDR1 is DFQATT, CDR2 SNEGSKA (reference sequence). CDR3 sequence (DNA): TGCAGTGCTAGCTCGAACACCTACTCCACAGATACGCAGTATTTT. As protein: CSASSNTYSTDTQYF.

This clonotype was found a few times. The chain combines TRBV6-4 with TRBJ2-4, with TRBD1 as a possible D gene (7 bases). V was trimmed by 5 bases and J by 12 bases, leaving 17 bases between them. Germline V gives CDR1 MRHNA, CDR2 SNTAGT. The CDR3 loop spans 13 amino acids. In nucleotides, the CDR3 is TGTGCCAGCAGTAAGGGGGCGGAGGGAACTCAGTACTTC. Translated, it gives CASSKGAEGTQYF.

This clonotype has only a few counts. This chain joins TRBV6-5 and TRBJ2-2; 10 bases are a match to TRBD1. Germline V gene data show CDR1 as MNHEY and CDR2 as SVGAGI. This CDR3 is 18 amino acids long. Germline trimming cut 1 base from V and 5 bases from J; bases unmatched to any gene: 10. CDR3 sequence reads: CASSYYSGTGVYTGELFF. CDR3 bases: TGTGCCAGCAGTTACTATTCTGGGACAGGGGTTTATACCGGGGAGCTGTTTTTT.

This clonotype appeared a few times. V usage is TRBV20-1 and J usage is TRBJ2-6, with D possibly being TRBD1 or TRBD2 (5 bases each). Germline V gene sequence: CDR1 DFQATT, CDR2 SNEGSKA (reference sequence). The V and J ends lost 0 bases and 2 bases respectively, with 11 bases between them. There are 16 residues in the CDR3. This chain's CDR3 is CSARDLGETGANVLTF. The CDR3 region has the DNA TGCAGTGCTAGAGATCTGGGGGAGACTGGGGCCAACGTCCTGACTTTC.

This clonotype was detected once. The chain links TRBV7-2 to TRBJ2-3, with D possibly matching TRBD1 (6 bases). Trimming took 5 bases from V and 2 from J, leaving 14 bases between them. The germline CDR1 and CDR2 sequences are SGHTA and FQGNSA. The CDR3 has 15 amino acids. CDR3 sequence: CASSERHRVTDTQYF. The DNA for the CDR3 is TGTGCCAGCAGCGAAAGGCACAGGGTCACAGATACGCAGTATTTT.